This T cell receptor beta chain was profiled in a study of molecular identifiers for immune sequencing clone quantification. Input for naive CD8 libraries was about 18,000 to 1,100,000 sorted cells; the RNA fraction used was 10%, 30% or 50%. CD8+CD4-CCR7+CD45RA+ cells were sorted as naive CD8 T cells. With listed TCR primers and previously described methods, bulk TCR libraries were prepared. TCRdb re-derived calls from the PCR reads in MiXCR, one entry per CDR3 protein. The sample has 45,000 to 55,000 distinct CDR3 sequences, 35% to 40% seen once. Trimming took 6 bases from V and 0 from J; bases not matched to a gene: 5. This CDR3 has 16 amino acids. The germline CDR1 and CDR2 sequences are PRHDT and FYEKMQ (reference sequence).

Material: naive CD8+ T cells from blood, with Jurkat cell RNA spiked in. Sample subset: FACS-sorted CD8+CD4-CCR7+CD45RA+ naive T cells. This receptor was obtained from a human donor in good health. Some libraries in this study had Jurkat cell RNA spiked in. This rearrangement joins TRBV13 to TRBJ2-5, with 12 bases lining up with TRBD2. This CDR3 is CASRGRLAGDQETQYF. For the CDR3, the DNA is TGTGCCAGCAGAGGCCGACTAGCGGGAGACCAAGAGACCCAGTACTTC.